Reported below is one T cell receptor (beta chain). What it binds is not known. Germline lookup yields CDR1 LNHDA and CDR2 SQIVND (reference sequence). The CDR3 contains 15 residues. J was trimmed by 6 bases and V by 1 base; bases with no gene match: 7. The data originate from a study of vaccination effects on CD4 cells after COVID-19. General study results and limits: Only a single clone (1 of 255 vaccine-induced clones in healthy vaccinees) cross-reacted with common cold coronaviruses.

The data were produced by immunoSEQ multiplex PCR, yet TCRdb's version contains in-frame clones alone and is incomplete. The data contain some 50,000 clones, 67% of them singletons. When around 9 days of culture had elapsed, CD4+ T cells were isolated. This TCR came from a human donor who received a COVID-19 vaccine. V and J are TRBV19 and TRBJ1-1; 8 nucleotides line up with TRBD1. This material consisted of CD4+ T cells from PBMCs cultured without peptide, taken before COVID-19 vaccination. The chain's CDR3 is CASSIVRRRGPEAFF. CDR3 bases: TGTGCCAGTAGTATAGTGCGCCGCAGGGGGCCTGAAGCTTTCTTT.